Listed here are 3 T cell receptor beta chains from one sample, sequenced in a study of identical twins. MiXCR was run by TCRdb on the 5' RACE reads, yielding one entry per CDR3 protein. The sample lists a few hundred thousand distinct CDR3 sequences, 20% to 25% seen once, with about 2.7% in the top ten. The same sample was also used in a study of T cells expressing NK-cell markers.

The sample taken for sequencing was CD4+ T cells sorted from blood. The receptors come from a woman younger than 35 in good health.

The CDR3 reads CSARRVADTQYF. The CDR3 DNA reads TGCAGTGCTAGAAGAGTGGCAGATACGCAGTATTTT. The chain is built from TRBV20-1 and TRBJ2-3; D not resolved. Trimming removed 2 bases at V and 4 bases at J, with 7 bases between. Germline CDR1 reads DFQATT; CDR2 reads SNEGSKA (reference sequence). This CDR3 comprises 12 residues.

V usage is TRBV28 and J usage is TRBJ2-7, with a weak D call TRBD2 (6 bases). The V gene lost 11 bases and the J gene lost 3 bases, with 14 bases spanning the gap. The CDR3 spans 12 residues. Looked up from germline, CDR1 is MDHEN and CDR2 is SYDVKM. This CDR3 reads CASGRDFYEQYF. The CDR3 DNA follows: TGTGCCTCAGGCCGGGACTTCTACGAGCAGTACTTC.

This clonotype was seen more than once but under ten times. The chain has TRBV6-1 and TRBJ2-2; 8 bases match TRBD1. The CDR3 has 16 amino acids. CDR1 and CDR2 from the germline V gene are MNHNS and SASEGT. Trimming took 6 bases from V and 2 from J; bases not matched to a gene: 8. CDR3 nucleotide sequence: TGTGCCAGCAGGCCTCCCGGGACAGGAAACACCGGGGAGCTGTTTTTT. Encoded protein: CASRPPGTGNTGELFF.